One sample yielded the 26 T cell receptor beta chains listed below, sequenced in a study of a mutant IDH1 vaccine in newly diagnosed glioma. Generated by immunoSEQ multiplex PCR, the TCRdb table keeps only in-frame clones and is missing some. The data show fewer than 45,000 clones, around four fifths seen once. The time point: baseline, week 1 (first vaccination visit). The treatment: pre-vaccination baseline after standard-of-care therapy. The material was PBMCs, obtained from a glioma patient treated with radiotherapy, temozolomide or both. The receptors originated from a man aged 35-49 years with glioma. Some clones in this sample may be carry-over from other donors' samples.

V is TRBV5-4 and J is TRBJ1-1, with TRBD1 as a possible D gene (5 bases). The CDR3 totals 14 residues. Per germline, CDR1 SGHNT and CDR2 YYREEE (reference sequence). The germline V and J ends were trimmed by 0 bases and 5 bases, with 11 bases remaining between them. The CDR3 protein is CASSLAAGVTEAFF. The DNA for the CDR3 is TGTGCCAGCAGCTTGGCTGCGGGGGTTACTGAAGCTTTCTTT. The full variable domain, its missing parts supplied by reference TRBV5-4 and TRBJ1-1, is ETGVTQSPTHLIKTRGQQVTLRCSSQSGHNTVSWYQQALGQGPQFIFQYYREEENGRGNFPPRFSGLQFPNYSSELNVNALELDDSALYLCASSLAAGVTEAFFGQGTRLTVV.

This sequence joins TRBV6-4 and TRBJ2-2; maybe TRBD1 (5 bases). CDR1 is MRHNA and CDR2 is SNTAGT in the germline V gene. CDR3 length equals 14 residues. The ends were cut back, 6 bases at V and 2 bases at J, with 10 bases in the middle. CDR3 nucleotide sequence: TGTGCCAGCAGCCTGACAGTAAACACCGGGGAGCTGTTTTTT. It specifies CASSLTVNTGELFF.

The V gene is TRBV19, the J gene TRBJ2-7; D could derive from TRBD1 or TRBD2 (6 bases each). The CDR3 has 15 residues. With 2 bases removed from V and 2 bases from J, the gap between germline ends came to 13 bases. The germline V gene has CDR1 LNHDA and CDR2 SQIVND (reference sequence). This CDR3 reads CASSIFWGATYEQYF. DNA for the CDR3: TGTGCCAGTAGTATATTCTGGGGGGCCACCTACGAGCAGTACTTC.

J is TRBJ1-2 and V is TRBV11-2, with D tentatively TRBD1 (6 bases). V lost 5 bases to trimming and J lost 3 bases, with 13 bases between them. This CDR3 contains 14 residues. The germline gives CDR1 SGHAT, CDR2 FQNNGV. The CDR3 DNA sequence: TGTGCCAGCAGCCGCGACAGGTTCGACTATGGCTACACCTTC. This gives the protein CASSRDRFDYGYTF.

V is TRBV4-2 and J is TRBJ2-1; TRBD2 agrees at 11 bases. The V gene's germline CDR1 is LGHNA and CDR2 YNFKEQ. J gave up 6 bases and V 0 bases, and 19 bases lay outside the gene matches. This CDR3 has 21 amino acids. The DNA of the CDR3 is TGTGCCAGCAGCCAAGATGCGCTAGCGGGGGGCAGAGAGGGGGAGCGCAATGAGCAGTTCTTC. It specifies CASSQDALAGGREGERNEQFF.

V is TRBV19 and J is TRBJ1-2; D is ambiguous. Germline V gene lookup returns CDR1 LNHDA and CDR2 SQIVND (reference sequence). Trimming removed 3 bases from V and 2 bases from J, with 1 base in between. The CDR3 extends over 11 amino acids. The CDR3 here is CASSMNYGYTF. The CDR3 bases are TGTGCCAGTAGTATGAACTATGGCTACACCTTC.

This clone was observed a few times. The chain has TRBV5-1 and TRBJ2-7; 12 bases agree with TRBD2. V gave up 1 base and J gave up 5 bases; unmatched junction bases: 4. Looked up from germline, CDR1 is SGHRS and CDR2 is YFSETQ. CDR3 length: 15 amino acids. CDR3 nucleotides: TGCGCCAGCAGCTTGCGACTAGCGGGGGTCGACGAGCAGTACTTC. The encoded protein is CASSLRLAGVDEQYF.

This chain uses TRBV5-4 with TRBJ2-1; D remains unclear. V shed 4 bases and J shed 0 bases, with 8 bases lying between them. From germline, CDR1 is SGHNT and CDR2 YYREEE (reference sequence). CDR3 length: 14 residues. The CDR3 protein is CASSLTSSYNEQFF. CDR3 DNA sequence: TGTGCCAGCAGCCTGACGAGCTCCTACAATGAGCAGTTCTTC.

This rearrangement joins TRBV7-9 to TRBJ1-6; D possibly corresponds to TRBD1 (5 bases). This CDR3 contains 17 residues. Germline lookup yields CDR1 SEHNR and CDR2 FQNEAQ (reference sequence). The germline V and J ends were trimmed by 5 bases and 2 bases, with 16 bases remaining between them. The DNA of the CDR3 is TGTGCCAGCAGCCCCGGGGACCCCCGGACCTATAATTCACCCCTCCACTTT. This sequence encodes CASSPGDPRTYNSPLHF.

The V and J genes are TRBV19 and TRBJ2-7, with D perhaps matching TRBD2 (5 bases). The CDR3 runs 12 residues. From germline, CDR1 is LNHDA and CDR2 SQIVND (reference sequence). Trimming left V 0 bases short and J 6 bases short, with 6 bases between. The CDR3 here is CASSIEGSEQYF. The CDR3 DNA reads as TGTGCCAGTAGTATAGAAGGGAGCGAGCAGTACTTC.

The chain combines TRBV6-4 with TRBJ1-2, with D uncertain. The germline V gene has CDR1 MRHNA and CDR2 SNTAGT. The length of the CDR3 is 13 residues. The V end was cut by 8 bases, the J end by 7 bases, with 17 bases between. The CDR3 protein is CASSSDGFGGYTF. CDR3 sequence (DNA): TGTGCCAGCTCATCCGACGGTTTCGGTGGCTACACCTTC.

The rearrangement joins TRBV5-1 to TRBJ2-7; D unresolved. There are 13 residues in the CDR3. Trimming shortened V by 0 bases and J by 6 bases, and 10 bases separated the two germline ends. CDR1 and CDR2 from the germline V gene are SGHRS and YFSETQ. The CDR3 coding sequence is TGCGCCAGCAGCTTGGGGGCCCCCGCCGAGCAGTACTTC. Encoded protein: CASSLGAPAEQYF.

The V call is TRBV12-5, the J call TRBJ1-1; unclear D gene. The V end was cut by 1 base, the J end by 0 bases, with 6 bases between. The CDR3 length is 14 residues. In germline, CDR1 is LGHNT, CDR2 FRNRAP. The CDR3 nucleotides are TGTGCTAGTGGTTTGGGTCATATGAACACTGAAGCTTTCTTT. It codes for CASGLGHMNTEAFF.

The J gene is TRBJ2-7, the V gene TRBV9; weak D call: TRBD1 (5 bases). Germline CDR1 and CDR2: SGDLS and YYNGEE. The ends were cut back, 0 bases at V and 2 bases at J, with 18 bases in the middle. CDR3 length: 17 residues. The CDR3 protein is CASSVGGSWTTPYEQYF. CDR3 DNA: TGTGCCAGCAGCGTAGGGGGATCTTGGACAACTCCCTACGAGCAGTACTTC.

The chain recombines TRBV7-2 with TRBJ2-1; the match to TRBD2 covers 8 bases. After removal of 5 bases from V and 10 bases from J, the junction contained 10 bases not matched to a gene. Germline V gives CDR1 SGHTA, CDR2 FQGNSA. The length of the CDR3 is 14 residues. CDR3 DNA: TGTGCCAGCAGCCCCCGGGGGGGGCCTTCAGAGCAGTTCTTC. Amino acid sequence: CASSPRGGPSEQFF.

This clone has more than one count but fewer than ten. The J gene is TRBJ1-1, the V gene TRBV18; 9 positions match TRBD1. With 3 bases clipped from V and 8 bases from J, the junction kept 4 bases outside the gene matches. Germline V CDR1 and CDR2: KGHSH, LQKENI. This CDR3 contains 13 residues. The CDR3 DNA is TGTGCCAGCTCACCGGGACAGGGTGGGGAAGCTTTCTTT. Translation: CASSPGQGGEAFF.

The chain has TRBV19 and TRBJ1-5, with D tentatively TRBD1 (5 bases). CDR3 size: 16 residues. Between the trimmed V and J ends, which lost 2 bases and 0 bases, there was a span of 11 bases. Germline V gene data show CDR1 as LNHDA and CDR2 as SQIVND (reference sequence). CDR3 loop: CASSIITQGSNQPQHF. The CDR3 bases are TGTGCCAGTAGTATAATTACCCAGGGTAGCAATCAGCCCCAGCATTTT. Combining the CDR3 with reference TRBV19 and TRBJ1-5 gives the whole variable domain DGGITQSPKYLFRKEGQNVTLSCEQNLNHDAMYWYRQDPGQGLRLIYYSQIVNDFQKGDIAEGYSVSREKKESFPLTVTSAQKNPTAFYLCASSIITQGSNQPQHFGDGTRLSIL.

The chain joins TRBV10-3 to TRBJ1-1; D is unclear. Trimming pared 0 bases from V and 8 bases from J, leaving 7 bases between. CDR1 is ENHRY, CDR2 SYGVKD, per germline. The CDR3 has 12 residues. This chain's CDR3 is CAISESEDEAFF. In DNA, the CDR3 is TGTGCCATCAGTGAGTCGGAGGACGAAGCTTTCTTT.

The chain links TRBV2 to TRBJ1-1, with 7 bases lining up with TRBD1. Germline V CDR1 and CDR2: SNHLY, FYNNEI. V gave up 5 bases and J gave up 3 bases; unmatched junction bases: 6. This CDR3 has 14 residues. CDR3: CASSRQGGDTEAFF. CDR3 sequence (DNA): TGTGCCAGCAGTAGACAGGGAGGAGACACTGAAGCTTTCTTT. Drawing the rest from reference TRBV2 and TRBJ1-1, the complete variable domain is EPEVTQTPSHQVTQMGQEVILRCVPISNHLYFYWYRQILGQKVEFLVSFYNNEISEKSEIFDDQFSVERPDGSNFTLKIRSTKLEDSAMYFCASSRQGGDTEAFFGQGTRLTVV.

This chain links TRBV7-2 with TRBJ1-6; 8 bases are a match to TRBD1. CDR3 length equals 16 residues. Germline CDR1 is SGHTA and CDR2 is FQGNSA. After removal of 3 bases from V and 7 bases from J, the junction contained 8 bases not matched to a gene. Here the CDR3 reads CASSFPGQGNNSPLHF. CDR3 nucleotide sequence: TGTGCCAGCAGCTTCCCCGGACAGGGTAACAATTCACCCCTCCACTTT. Together with reference TRBV7-2 and TRBJ1-6, the CDR3 gives the full variable domain: GAGVSQSPSNKVTEKGKDVELRCDPISGHTALYWYRQSLGQGLEFLIYFQGNSAPDKSGLPSDRFSAERTGGSVSTLTIQRTQQEDSAVYLCASSFPGQGNNSPLHFGNGTRLTVT.

V and J are TRBV5-1 and TRBJ1-1, with 8 bases fitting TRBD1. The CDR3 consists of 16 residues. Germline CDR1 and CDR2: SGHRS and YFSETQ. The trim removed 4 bases at V and 0 bases at J, leaving 8 bases unmatched. The CDR3, as DNA: TGCGCCAGCAGCCTGGACGGACAGGGCATGAACACTGAAGCTTTCTTT. Its translation is CASSLDGQGMNTEAFF.

V gene TRBV2 combines with J gene TRBJ2-5; D is ambiguous. The CDR3 is made up of 11 amino acids. Per germline, CDR1 SNHLY and CDR2 FYNNEI. Trimming stripped 3 bases from V and 5 bases from J, with 4 bases between. The CDR3 DNA is TGTGCCAGCAGTGAGGGGGAGACCCAGTACTTC. Its translation is CASSEGETQYF. The full variable domain, its missing parts supplied by reference TRBV2 and TRBJ2-5, is EPEVTQTPSHQVTQMGQEVILRCVPISNHLYFYWYRQILGQKVEFLVSFYNNEISEKSEIFDDQFSVERPDGSNFTLKIRSTKLEDSAMYFCASSEGETQYFGPGTRLLVL.

The chain carries TRBV11-2 and TRBJ2-6; D gene ambiguous. The CDR3 loop spans 15 amino acids. Germline V gene sequence: CDR1 SGHAT, CDR2 FQNNGV. Trimming stripped 4 bases from V and 0 bases from J, with 7 bases between. This chain's CDR3 is CASSSPTSGANVLTF. The CDR3 bases are TGTGCCAGCAGCTCCCCCACCTCTGGGGCCAACGTCCTGACTTTC. The whole variable domain, filled in from reference TRBV11-2 and TRBJ2-6, reads EAGVAQSPRYKIIEKRQSVAFWCNPISGHATLYWYQQILGQGPKLLIQFQNNGVVDDSQLPKDRFSAERLKGVDSTLKIQPAKLEDSAVYLCASSSPTSGANVLTFGAGSRLTVL.

Of note for this clone: This specimen includes other DNA sequences encoding the same CDR3. J is TRBJ1-1 and V is TRBV7-6; D is ambiguous. The CDR3 consists of 14 residues. The V gene's germline CDR1 is SGHVS and CDR2 FNYEAQ. The V and J ends lost 2 bases and 1 base respectively, with 8 bases between them. DNA of the CDR3: TGTGCCAGCAGCTTAAGAGGGCCGAACACTGAAGCTTTCTTT. Translation: CASSLRGPNTEAFF.

CDR3 sequence reads: CASTFSVYEQYF. For the CDR3, the DNA is TGTGCCAGCACCTTTTCGGTCTACGAGCAGTACTTC. The V call is TRBV11-2, the J call TRBJ2-7; unclear D gene. Trimming removed 7 bases from V and 3 bases from J, with 10 bases in between. Germline V gene data show CDR1 as SGHAT and CDR2 as FQNNGV. This CDR3 is 12 amino acids long.

The chain uses TRBV18 and TRBJ1-4; D is ambiguous. CDR1 and CDR2 from the germline V gene are KGHSH and LQKENI. This CDR3 spans 14 amino acids. Trimming took off 1 base at V and 8 bases at J, with 11 bases between the two ends. DNA of the CDR3: TGTGCCAGCTCACCACAACTCCGGGAGGAAAAACTGTTTTTT. Amino acids: CASSPQLREEKLFF.